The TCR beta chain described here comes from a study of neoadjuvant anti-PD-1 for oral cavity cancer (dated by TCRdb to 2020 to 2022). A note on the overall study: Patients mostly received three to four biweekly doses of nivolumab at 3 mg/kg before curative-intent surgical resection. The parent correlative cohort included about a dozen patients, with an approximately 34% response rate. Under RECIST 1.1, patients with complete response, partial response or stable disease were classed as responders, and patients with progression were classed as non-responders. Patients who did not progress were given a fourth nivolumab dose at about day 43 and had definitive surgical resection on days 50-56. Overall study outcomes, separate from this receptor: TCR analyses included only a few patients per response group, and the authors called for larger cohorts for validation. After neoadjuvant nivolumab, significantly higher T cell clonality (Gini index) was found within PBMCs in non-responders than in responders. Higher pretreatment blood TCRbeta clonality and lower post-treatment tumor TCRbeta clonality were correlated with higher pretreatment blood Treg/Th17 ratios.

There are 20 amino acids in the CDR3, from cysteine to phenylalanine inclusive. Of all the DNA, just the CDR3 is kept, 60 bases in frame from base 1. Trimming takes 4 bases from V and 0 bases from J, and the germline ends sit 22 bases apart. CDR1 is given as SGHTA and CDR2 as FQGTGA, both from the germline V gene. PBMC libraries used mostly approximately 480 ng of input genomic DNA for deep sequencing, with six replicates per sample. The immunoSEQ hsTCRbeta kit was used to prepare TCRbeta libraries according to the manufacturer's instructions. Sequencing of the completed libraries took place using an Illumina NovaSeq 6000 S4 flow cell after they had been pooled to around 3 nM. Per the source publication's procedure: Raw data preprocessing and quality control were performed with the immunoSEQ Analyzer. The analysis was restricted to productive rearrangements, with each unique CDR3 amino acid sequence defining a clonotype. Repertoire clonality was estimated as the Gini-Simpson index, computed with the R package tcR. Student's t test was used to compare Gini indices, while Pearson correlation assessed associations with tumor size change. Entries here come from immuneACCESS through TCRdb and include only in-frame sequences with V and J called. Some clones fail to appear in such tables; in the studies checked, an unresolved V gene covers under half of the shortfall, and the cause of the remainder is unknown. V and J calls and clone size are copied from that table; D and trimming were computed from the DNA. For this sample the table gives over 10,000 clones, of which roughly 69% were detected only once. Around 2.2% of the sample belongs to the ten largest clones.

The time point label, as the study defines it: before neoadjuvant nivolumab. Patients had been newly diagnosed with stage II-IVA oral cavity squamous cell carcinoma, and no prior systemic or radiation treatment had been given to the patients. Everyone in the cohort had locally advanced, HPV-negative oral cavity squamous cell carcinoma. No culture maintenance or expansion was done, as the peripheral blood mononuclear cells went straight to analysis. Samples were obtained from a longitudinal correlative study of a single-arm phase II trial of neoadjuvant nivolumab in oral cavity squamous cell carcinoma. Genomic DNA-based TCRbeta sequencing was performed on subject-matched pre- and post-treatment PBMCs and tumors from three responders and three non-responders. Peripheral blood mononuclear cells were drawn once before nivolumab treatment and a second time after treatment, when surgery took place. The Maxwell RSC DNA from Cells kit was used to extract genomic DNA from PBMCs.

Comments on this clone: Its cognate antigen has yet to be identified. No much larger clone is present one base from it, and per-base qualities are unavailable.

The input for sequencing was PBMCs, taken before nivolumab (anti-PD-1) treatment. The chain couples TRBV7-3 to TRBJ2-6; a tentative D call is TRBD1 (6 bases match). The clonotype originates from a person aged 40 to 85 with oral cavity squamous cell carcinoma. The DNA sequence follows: TGTGCCAGCAGCTCTTCATTAGGGGGACCCCGGGTCTCTGGGGCCAACGTCCTGACTTTC. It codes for CASSSSLGGPRVSGANVLTF.